These 12 T cell receptor beta chains were all obtained from the same sample, sequenced in a study of blood T cell repertoires in COVID-19. Clones were sequenced by immunoSEQ multiplex PCR, and TCRdb holds only the in-frame ones, with some missing. The profile shows over 250,000 clones, roughly 80% of them singletons. The sequencing sample was made of peripheral blood. The receptor set was obtained from a woman aged 50 to 60 who had recovered from COVID-19.

In nucleotides, the CDR3 is TGTGCCAGCAGTGGAATCAGGGGGAGGTCAGATACGCAGTATTTT. Translating it yields CASSGIRGRSDTQYF. The chain is built from TRBV2 and TRBJ2-3; possibly TRBD1 for D (7 bases). Germline-derived CDR1 and CDR2 are SNHLY and FYNNEI. The CDR3 extends over 15 amino acids. Trimming cost V 4 bases and J 4 bases, with 15 bases left between them. The whole variable domain, filled in from reference TRBV2 and TRBJ2-3, reads EPEVTQTPSHQVTQMGQEVILRCVPISNHLYFYWYRQILGQKVEFLVSFYNNEISEKSEIFDDQFSVERPDGSNFTLKIRSTKLEDSAMYFCASSGIRGRSDTQYFGPGTRLTVL.

The rearrangement links TRBV2 to TRBJ2-1; weak D call: TRBD2 (5 bases). CDR1 and CDR2 (germline): SNHLY, FYNNEI. Trimming removed 6 bases from V and 6 bases from J, with 18 bases in between. The CDR3 is 15 amino acids. In nucleotides, the CDR3 is TGTGCCAGCAGCAGAAGGAGGACCCCCGTCAATGAGCAGTTCTTC. Residues: CASSRRRTPVNEQFF.

The chain has TRBV11-3 and TRBJ2-2; D possibly corresponds to TRBD1 (7 bases). With 5 bases removed from V and 4 bases from J, the gap between germline ends came to 14 bases. Germline V gives CDR1 SGHNT, CDR2 YENEEA. The CDR3 is made up of 15 amino acids. CDR3 in amino acids: CASSPWRDSTGELFF. The CDR3 DNA reads as TGTGCCAGCAGCCCATGGCGGGACAGCACCGGGGAGCTGTTTTTT.

The chain is built from TRBV6-5 and TRBJ2-1; D unresolved. This CDR3 has 11 amino acids. V was shortened by 8 bases and J by 2 bases, with 4 bases between the two germline ends. Germline loops: CDR1 MNHEY, CDR2 SVGAGI. The CDR3 protein is CASSAYNEQFF. The CDR3 region has the DNA TGTGCCAGCTCAGCCTACAATGAGCAGTTCTTC.

The chain links TRBV24-1 to TRBJ2-1, with 8 positions matching TRBD1. From germline, CDR1 is KGHDR and CDR2 SFDVKD. V lost 6 bases to trimming and J lost 10 bases; unmatched junction nucleotides: 7. This CDR3 is 13 amino acids long. The CDR3 nucleotides read TGTGCCACCAGTCTGACAGGGGTCCCAGAGCAGTTCTTC. Translated, it gives CATSLTGVPEQFF.

This chain joins TRBV9 and TRBJ2-2; the D gene is possibly TRBD1 (6 bases). Germline CDR1 reads SGDLS; CDR2 reads YYNGEE. V dropped 1 base and J dropped 4 bases, with 11 bases sitting between them. The CDR3 contains 15 residues. CDR3 DNA sequence: TGTGCCAGCAGCGTAAGACAGGCGTCCACCGGGGAGCTGTTTTTT. This translates into CASSVRQASTGELFF.

The rearrangement links TRBV9 to TRBJ1-5; 8 bases are a match to TRBD1. The CDR3 loop spans 19 amino acids. Germline-derived CDR1 and CDR2 are SGDLS and YYNGEE. Trimming at V came to 4 bases and at J to 6 bases, leaving 21 bases not matched to a gene. The CDR3 DNA is TGTGCCAGCAGCCCACAATTCGACAGGGGAGAAGAGGAAACTCAGCCCCAGCATTTT. Its protein is CASSPQFDRGEEETQPQHF.

The chain employs TRBV5-1 and TRBJ1-6; D possibly corresponds to TRBD1 (6 bases). Germline-derived CDR1 and CDR2 are SGHRS and YFSETQ. Trimming took off 2 bases at V and 0 bases at J, with 12 bases between the two ends. The CDR3 spans 17 residues. The CDR3: CASSFDRSSSYNSPLHF. In nucleotides, the CDR3 is TGCGCCAGCAGCTTCGACAGGTCGAGCTCCTATAATTCACCCCTCCACTTT.

J is TRBJ2-1 and V is TRBV7-3; no reliable D call. V lost 4 bases and J lost 9, with 16 bases in between. CDR3 length: 14 residues. CDR1 is SGHTA, CDR2 FQGTGA, per germline. CDR3 in DNA: TGTGCCAGCAGCTCTAAAACTCACACGGGTGAGCAGTTCTTC. Translated: CASSSKTHTGEQFF.

The chain has TRBV10-3 and TRBJ2-7; D perhaps matches TRBD1 (5 bases). The CDR3 loop spans 16 amino acids. Trimming cost V 2 bases and J 0 bases, with 14 bases left between them. Germline loops: CDR1 ENHRY, CDR2 SYGVKD. The CDR3 is CAISERGGQSSYEQYF. CDR3 nucleotide sequence: TGTGCCATCAGTGAGAGGGGCGGACAAAGCTCCTACGAGCAGTACTTC.

The chain combines TRBV6-6 with TRBJ1-4, with TRBD1 matching 7 bases. The CDR3 is 16 amino acids. The trim removed 5 bases at V and 3 bases at J, leaving 9 bases unmatched. Germline V gene data show CDR1 as MNHNY and CDR2 as SVGAGI (reference sequence). The CDR3 reads CASSLPRQGPNEKLFF. The CDR3 DNA reads TGTGCCAGCAGTCTACCTCGACAGGGACCTAATGAAAAACTGTTTTTT.

The rearrangement uses TRBV4-1 and TRBJ2-2, with 12 bases lining up with TRBD2. Looked up from germline, CDR1 is MGHRA and CDR2 is YSYEKL. V lost 4 bases and J lost 0; bases outside the gene matches: 6. The CDR3 is made up of 18 amino acids. CDR3 loop: CASSPRLAGETNTGELFF. CDR3 DNA sequence: TGCGCCAGCAGCCCCAGACTAGCGGGGGAAACGAACACCGGGGAGCTGTTTTTT.